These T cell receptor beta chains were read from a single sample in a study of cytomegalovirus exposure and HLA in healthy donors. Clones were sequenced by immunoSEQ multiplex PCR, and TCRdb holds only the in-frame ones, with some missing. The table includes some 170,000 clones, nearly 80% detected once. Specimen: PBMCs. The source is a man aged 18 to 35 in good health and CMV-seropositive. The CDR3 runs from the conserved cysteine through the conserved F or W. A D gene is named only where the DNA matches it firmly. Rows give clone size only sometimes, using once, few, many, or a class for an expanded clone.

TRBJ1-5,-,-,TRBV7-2,TGTGCCAGCAGCTTGGGCCACGGCAATCAGCCCCAGCATTTT,CASSLGHGNQPQHF
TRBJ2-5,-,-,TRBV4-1,TGCGCCAGCAGCCAAGATAATGGGGGGACGTGGGAGACCCAGTACTTC,CASSQDNGGTWETQYF
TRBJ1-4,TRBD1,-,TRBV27,TGTGCCAGCAGTTCCTTGGACAGGGGGAATGAAAAACTGTTTTTT,CASSSLDRGNEKLFF
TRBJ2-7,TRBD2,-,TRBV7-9,TGTGCCAGCAGCCGTTCTGGTAGTAGCGGGAGTGAGCAGTACTTC,CASSRSGSSGSEQYF
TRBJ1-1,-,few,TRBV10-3,TGTGCCATCAGTGAGTCGAAAGGGGGAGTAACGAACACTGAAGCTTTCTTT,CAISESKGGVTNTEAFF
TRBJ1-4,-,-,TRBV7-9,TGTGCCAGCAGCTTAGACTCTGGGCTGCGACGAGAAAAACTGTTTTTT,CASSLDSGLRREKLFF
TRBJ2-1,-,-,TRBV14,TGTGCCAGCAGCCAAGATGCCGCGTACAATGAGCAGTTCTTC,CASSQDAAYNEQFF
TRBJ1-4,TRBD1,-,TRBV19,TGTGCCAGTAGTGAGACAGGGACTAATGAAAAACTGTTTTTT,CASSETGTNEKLFF
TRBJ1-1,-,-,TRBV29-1,TGCAGCGTTTATCTAAGGAAAGGAGTTAACACTGAAGCTTTCTTT,CSVYLRKGVNTEAFF
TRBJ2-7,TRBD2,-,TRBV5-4,TGTGCCAGCAGCTCACTAGCGGGAGGAACCTACGAGCAGTACTTC,CASSSLAGGTYEQYF
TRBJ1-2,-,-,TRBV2,TGTGCCAGCATCGAGGGCATTGGTAACTATGGCTACACCTTC,CASIEGIGNYGYTF
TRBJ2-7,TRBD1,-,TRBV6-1,TGTGCCACGGACAGGGCCTACGAGCAGTACTTC,CATDRAYEQYF
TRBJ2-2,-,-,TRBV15,TGTGCCACCAGCAGCGGAGGGCGGGGAACCGGGGAGCTGTTTTTT,CATSSGGRGTGELFF
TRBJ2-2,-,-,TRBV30,TGTGCCGGAGGGGGGGCCAGGATCGATACCGGGGAGCTGTTTTTT,CAGGGARIDTGELFF
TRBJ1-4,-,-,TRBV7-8,TGTGCCAGCAGCCGTACTGGGGGAGGAGAAGAAAAACTGTTTTTT,CASSRTGGGEEKLFF
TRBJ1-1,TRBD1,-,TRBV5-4,TGTGCCAGCAGCTTGTCACAGGGGGTTGAAGCTTTCTTT,CASSLSQGVEAFF